These 22 T cell receptor beta chains came from one sample sequenced in a study of beta chain features in type 1 diabetes. Study-wide points: TCRB CDR3 length was moderately but significantly reduced in all four CD4+ subsets of Type 1 diabetes patients.

The isolated RNA, all of it, was reverse transcribed, so expressed TCRB transcripts were what got sequenced. The assay was immunoSEQ multiplex PCR, and TCRdb's table has in-frame clones only and misses some. Among 130,000 to 150,000 clones listed, about 12% were seen once. Their antigens remain unidentified. The specimen was central memory CD4+ T cells from blood. The origin of the receptors is a man between 18 and 35 years old with type 1 diabetes.

This clone was counted only a few times. The sample carries other DNA sequences with the same CDR3. The V and J genes are TRBV28 and TRBJ2-7; no firm D call. The V and J ends lost 3 bases and 4 bases respectively, with 10 bases between them. Germline V lookup: CDR1 MDHEN, CDR2 SYDVKM. The CDR3 covers 13 residues. The CDR3 protein is CASSLGGPYEQYF. DNA of the CDR3: TGTGCCAGCAGTTTGGGCGGTCCGTACGAGCAGTACTTC. The variable domain in full, completed from reference TRBV28 and TRBJ2-7, reads DVKVTQSSRYLVKRTGEKVFLECVQDMDHENMFWYRQDPGLGLRLIYFSYDVKMKEKGDIPEGYSVSREKKERFSLILESASTNQTSMYLCASSLGGPYEQYFGPGTRLTVT.

The chain joins TRBV30 to TRBJ1-5; unclear D gene. There are 13 residues in the CDR3. The V and J ends lost 4 bases and 4 bases respectively, with 11 bases between them. From germline, CDR1 is GTSNPN and CDR2 SVGIG (reference sequence). The CDR3 protein is CAWNVFLNQPQHF. CDR3 nucleotide sequence: TGTGCCTGGAACGTCTTTTTAAATCAGCCCCAGCATTTT.

This clone has a handful of counts. The chain employs TRBV9 and TRBJ2-1; D is undetermined. Germline CDR1 is SGDLS and CDR2 is YYNGEE. V was cut by 2 bases and J by 3 bases, with 12 bases left in between. The CDR3 consists of 15 residues. The CDR3 DNA reads TGTGCCAGCAGCGTCTCCCCGACGGACTACAATGAGCAGTTCTTC. It specifies CASSVSPTDYNEQFF.

The genes are TRBV15 and TRBJ2-1; D gene unclear. Germline CDR1 is LNHNV and CDR2 is YYDKDF (reference sequence). CDR3 length equals 12 residues. Trimming removed 0 bases at V and 10 bases at J, with 7 bases between. The CDR3 here is CATSRDRTEQFF. The CDR3 coding sequence is TGTGCCACCAGCAGAGATCGTACCGAGCAGTTCTTC.

This clone was seen a handful of times. The chain joins TRBV15 to TRBJ1-1; 9 bases map to TRBD1. Germline V gene data show CDR1 as LNHNV and CDR2 as YYDKDF (reference sequence). V lost 8 bases to trimming and J lost 6 bases; unmatched junction nucleotides: 22. The CDR3 sequence is 18 residues long. The CDR3 DNA follows: TGTGCCACCCGAAAAAGATTCCCGGGACAGGGTCAAGTCCCTGAAGCTTTCTTT. It specifies CATRKRFPGQGQVPEAFF.

This clone was counted only a few times. A read error may account for a junction end that differs from germline. The chain uses TRBV14 and TRBJ1-2; no definite D call. Per the germline V gene, CDR1 is SGHDN and CDR2 is FVKESK. The CDR3 covers 12 residues. In nucleotides, the CDR3 is TGTGCCAGCAGCCAAGAGCCTACCGTCGTAGCCTTC. It codes for CASSQEPTVVAF.

This clone was seen more than once but under ten times. The rearrangement uses TRBV19 and TRBJ2-7, with a weak D call TRBD2 (5 bases). Trimming left V 2 bases short and J 5 bases short, with 13 bases between. Germline CDR1 reads LNHDA; CDR2 reads SQIVND (reference sequence). CDR3 size: 14 residues. This CDR3 reads CASSILSGINEQYF. Here the CDR3 DNA reads TGTGCCAGTAGTATACTCTCGGGGATCAACGAGCAGTACTTC.

The chain has TRBV2 and TRBJ1-3; 7 bases match TRBD1. CDR1 is SNHLY, CDR2 FYNNEI, per germline. V lost 6 bases and J lost 0; bases outside the gene matches: 8. The CDR3 is made up of 16 amino acids. Here the CDR3 DNA reads TGTGCCAGCAGGAATACAGGGGCAAGCTCTGGAAACACCATATATTTT. It specifies CASRNTGASSGNTIYF.

V usage is TRBV5-5 and J usage is TRBJ2-3; 10 bases are shared with TRBD1. CDR3 size: 18 residues. V shed 1 base, J shed 0 bases, and the junction held 8 bases outside the gene matches. Per germline, CDR1 SGHKS and CDR2 YYEKEE (reference sequence). The CDR3 DNA is TGTGCCAGCAGCTTGAGGGACAGGGGCCGGCTTAGCACAGATACGCAGTATTTT. Residues: CASSLRDRGRLSTDTQYF.

The table lists this clone with a few counts. The V call is TRBV25-1, the J call TRBJ1-4, with 9 bases fitting TRBD1. CDR3 length equals 15 residues. CDR1 and CDR2 from the germline V gene are MGHDK and SYGVNS. V lost 3 bases, J lost 7 bases, and 6 bases stayed unmatched. CDR3 sequence: CASSEPRTGVEKLFF. The CDR3 region has the DNA TGTGCCAGCAGTGAGCCCAGGACAGGGGTTGAAAAACTGTTTTTT.

This clone has a handful of counts. The chain combines TRBV28 with TRBJ1-5; no clear D gene. The germline CDR1 and CDR2 sequences are MDHEN and SYDVKM. Deletions cut 7 bases from V and 6 bases from J, with 13 bases between. The CDR3 has 13 amino acids. The CDR3 region has the DNA TGTGCCAGCACGAGACGGGCTGGTCAGCCCCAGCATTTT. It encodes CASTRRAGQPQHF.

This clone was observed a few times. J is TRBJ2-5 and V is TRBV2, with TRBD1 matching over 8 bases. The trim removed 6 bases at V and 5 bases at J, leaving 5 bases unmatched. The V gene's germline CDR1 is SNHLY and CDR2 FYNNEI. The length of the CDR3 is 13 residues. CDR3: CASRDRDGETQYF. CDR3 nucleotides: TGTGCCAGCAGGGACAGGGACGGGGAGACCCAGTACTTC. Using reference TRBV2 and TRBJ2-5 for the parts outside the CDR3, the full variable domain is EPEVTQTPSHQVTQMGQEVILRCVPISNHLYFYWYRQILGQKVEFLVSFYNNEISEKSEIFDDQFSVERPDGSNFTLKIRSTKLEDSAMYFCASRDRDGETQYFGPGTRLLVL.

The CDR3 sequence: CASTPWPLASETQYF. The CDR3 region has the DNA TGTGCCAGCACCCCTTGGCCACTAGCCTCAGAGACCCAGTACTTC. V gene TRBV7-7 combines with J gene TRBJ2-5, with a tentative D call TRBD2 (6 bases). V was pared by 7 bases and J by 4 bases, with 19 bases between. The CDR3 extends over 15 amino acids. Germline-derived CDR1 and CDR2 are SSHAT and FNYEAQ (reference sequence).

The genes are TRBV27 and TRBJ2-3; 7 bases align to TRBD2. This CDR3 contains 17 residues. In germline, CDR1 is MNHEY, CDR2 SMNVEV (reference sequence). The V gene end was trimmed by 5 bases and the J gene end by 0 bases; junction bases not matched to a gene: 11. The CDR3 nucleotides read TGTGCCAGCAGTGCCCAGACCAGCGGGGCGAGCACAGATACGCAGTATTTT. Encoded protein: CASSAQTSGASTDTQYF.

DNA of the CDR3: TGTGCCAGCAGCTTCGACAGGGTTTACGGCTACACCTTC. Its protein product is CASSFDRVYGYTF. V usage is TRBV7-8 and J usage is TRBJ1-2, with 7 bases identical to TRBD1. This CDR3 comprises 13 residues. The germline CDR1 and CDR2 sequences are SGHVS and FQNEAQ. After removal of 3 bases from V and 8 bases from J, the junction contained 6 bases not matched to a gene.

This clone came up a few times. V gene TRBV4-2 combines with J gene TRBJ2-5; no reliable D call. Germline-derived CDR1 and CDR2 are LGHNA and YNFKEQ. Trimming pared 4 bases from V and 0 bases from J, leaving 3 bases between. This CDR3 has 12 residues. CDR3 nucleotide sequence: TGTGCCAGCAGCCCCGACCAAGAGACCCAGTACTTC. Encoded protein: CASSPDQETQYF.

This rearrangement joins TRBV5-1 to TRBJ1-1; no clear D. The V and J ends lost 4 bases and 4 bases respectively, with 11 bases between them. The CDR3 spans 13 residues. Looked up from germline, CDR1 is SGHRS and CDR2 is YFSETQ. This CDR3 is CASSPSGSTEAFF. The CDR3 region has the DNA TGCGCCAGCAGCCCCTCGGGATCCACTGAAGCTTTCTTT. The full variable domain, in which reference TRBV5-1 and TRBJ1-1 provide the parts outside the CDR3, is KAGVTQTPRYLIKTRGQQVTLSCSPISGHRSVSWYQQTPGQGLQFLFEYFSETQRNKGNFPGRFSGRQFSNSRSEMNVSTLELGDSALYLCASSPSGSTEAFFGQGTRLTVV.

This clone was found a few times. The chain employs TRBV5-4 and TRBJ2-3; D may be TRBD1 or TRBD2 (5 bases each). The V and J ends lost 0 bases and 4 bases respectively, with 12 bases between them. CDR1 and CDR2 (germline): SGHNT, YYREEE (reference sequence). The CDR3 has 15 amino acids. CDR3 sequence reads: CASSLGTLGADTQYF. The CDR3 bases are TGTGCCAGCAGCTTGGGGACCTTGGGGGCAGATACGCAGTATTTT.

This clone occurred a few times. The chain employs TRBV28 and TRBJ2-3; 13 bases line up with TRBD2. The CDR3 is 16 amino acids. The trim removed 3 bases at V and 1 base at J, leaving 1 base unmatched. Germline lookup yields CDR1 MDHEN and CDR2 SYDVKM. CDR3 residues: CASSLGTSGGTDTQYF. The CDR3 nucleotides are TGTGCCAGCAGTTTGGGGACTAGCGGGGGCACAGATACGCAGTATTTT.

This clone was found a few times. V gene TRBV2 combines with J gene TRBJ2-7; possibly TRBD2 for D (6 bases). The V gene lost 6 bases and the J gene lost 6 bases, with 12 bases spanning the gap. The CDR3 extends over 12 amino acids. CDR1 and CDR2 from the germline V gene are SNHLY and FYNNEI. The chain's CDR3 is CASSLGGVEQYF. The CDR3 nucleotides read TGTGCCAGCAGCCTTGGAGGGGTCGAGCAGTACTTC.

The chain has TRBV6-6 and TRBJ2-3, with TRBD2 identical over 9 bases. Trimming removed 6 bases from V and 5 bases from J; junction bases left unmatched: 12. This CDR3 has 16 amino acids. From germline, CDR1 is MNHNY and CDR2 SVGAGI (reference sequence). The CDR3 DNA sequence: TGTGCCAGCAGGATACCTCTGCGGGGGGGCGTAGATACGCAGTATTTT. This sequence encodes CASRIPLRGGVDTQYF.

In this sample, this clone turned up a few times. The chain combines TRBV29-1 with TRBJ1-1; 9 positions match TRBD1. Losses at the gene ends were 6 bases for V and 2 bases for J; bases not matched to a gene: 13. The CDR3 length is 16 residues. The germline gives CDR1 SQVTM, CDR2 ANQGSEA. The CDR3: CSVGQGKAGLNTEAFF. CDR3 sequence (DNA): TGCAGCGTCGGACAGGGGAAGGCTGGGCTCAACACTGAAGCTTTCTTT.